This T cell receptor beta chain was documented in a study of blood T cells in healthy people across ages. In germline, CDR1 is DFQATT, CDR2 SNEGSKA (reference sequence). The CDR3 is 12 residues long. V lost 0 bases, J lost 6 bases, and 6 bases lay in between. With a J-beta primer mix and a sample-barcoded 5' primer, a second PCR ran 7 to 11 cycles. MiXCR was run by TCRdb on the 5' RACE reads, yielding one entry per CDR3 protein. The sample lists over 1,500,000 distinct CDR3 sequences; just under 50% were seen once. Study-wide results and caveats: It was not possible, with unsorted PBMCs, to conclusively compare naive and antigen-experienced cells.

This clonotype turned up a few times. Its antigen is unknown. The sequenced sample consisted of blood. The TCR sequence derives from a woman in her forties in good health. The chain combines TRBV20-1 with TRBJ2-4, with D unclear. The CDR3 DNA sequence: TGCAGTGCTAGAGATCCGGGAAACATTCAGTACTTC. It specifies CSARDPGNIQYF.